A single sample is the source of the 3 T cell receptor beta chains below, sequenced in a study of T cell responses to AZD1222 COVID-19 vaccine (dated by TCRdb to 2020 to 2023). The method behind the library was the immunoSEQ multiplex PCR assay. The clones in this table, taken by TCRdb from immuneACCESS, are in-frame only. Not every clone is retained; where verified, under half of the shortfall comes from an unresolved V gene, and the cause of the rest is unknown. The sample table records some 130,000 clones; roughly 80% of these occur just once. The ten most abundant clones make up roughly 3.9% of the sample. The time point tag for this specimen amounts to: baseline before first vaccination. This specimen consisted of peripheral blood, obtained on day 0 of AZD1222 vaccination. These receptors were obtained from an adult in good health.

V gene TRBV30 combines with J gene TRBJ1-2, with 7 nucleotides matching TRBD1. The CDR3 spans 14 residues. CDR1 and CDR2 from the germline V gene are GTSNPN and SVGIG (reference sequence). V lost 4 bases to trimming and J lost 2 bases; unmatched junction nucleotides: 7. This CDR3 reads CAWTGGNFNYGYTF. The CDR3, as DNA: TGTGCCTGGACAGGGGGAAACTTCAACTATGGCTACACCTTC.

This sequence joins TRBV4-1 and TRBJ1-2; TRBD1 aligns across 8 bases. This CDR3 region has 15 residues. Trimming removed 0 bases from V and 7 bases from J; junction bases left unmatched: 7. Looked up from germline, CDR1 is MGHRA and CDR2 is YSYEKL. The CDR3 protein is CASSQDNRGYSGYTF. CDR3 in DNA: TGCGCCAGCAGCCAAGATAACAGGGGGTATAGTGGCTACACCTTC.

The J gene is TRBJ1-6, the V gene TRBV19; the D gene is possibly TRBD1 (6 bases). Trimming removed 6 bases from V and 9 bases from J, with 21 bases in between. The CDR3 has 16 residues. CDR1 is LNHDA, CDR2 SQIVND, per germline (reference sequence). CDR3 DNA: TGTGCCAGTAGAAGCCATCTACGGGGGGCCTTTTCACCCCTCCACTTT. Translating it yields CASRSHLRGAFSPLHF.